The clone carrying this T cell receptor (beta chain) appeared many times. As yet, its antigen is unknown. The source of the sample is a study of T cells after yellow fever vaccination. V gave up 0 bases and J gave up 7 bases; unmatched junction bases: 5. The CDR3 runs to 14 residues. Per the germline V gene, CDR1 is ENHRY and CDR2 is SYGVKD. Researchers made TCR cDNA using 5'RACE template switching, and this step added a universal primer site and UMIs. Using its own MiXCR run on the 5' RACE reads, TCRdb lists one record per CDR3 protein. The table shows some 150,000 distinct CDR3 sequences, with roughly 6.7% occurring only once. Findings and caveats of the study: A faster peak, day 5 versus 15, was reached by the weaker secondary response. A small share of clonotypes appeared in both CD4 and CD8 compartments. Highly abundant clonotypes carried over from the bulk population could end up in FACS-sorted repertoires as contaminants.

The sequences come from CD4+ T cells sorted from PBMCs, collected 10 days after the yellow fever booster vaccination. This rearrangement joins TRBV10-3 to TRBJ2-7, with TRBD2 identical over 8 bases. The sequence was collected from a man aged 25-45 years who received the YFV17D yellow fever vaccine. CDR3 bases: TGTGCCATCAGTGAGTCTAGCGGGATAGGTGAGCAGTACTTC. It codes for CAISESSGIGEQYF.